The clone carrying this T cell receptor (beta chain) was detected only a few times. The antigen is undetermined. This sample is part of a study of T cells after yellow fever vaccination. Findings of the study overall: Some clonotypes were seen in both the CD4 and the CD8 compartments. These made up a small share and likely arose from convergent recombination.

V was clipped by 5 bases and J by 0 bases; unmatched bases: 5. Germline V lookup: CDR1 KGHDR, CDR2 SFDVKD. The CDR3 runs 15 residues. TCRdb re-derived calls from the 5' RACE reads in MiXCR, one entry per CDR3 protein. The sample shows around 350,000 distinct CDR3 sequences, around 6.4% of them seen only once. This clonotype was sampled from a man aged 30 to 45 who received the YFV17D yellow fever vaccine. This chain links TRBV24-1 with TRBJ2-7; 8 nucleotides line up with TRBD2. Sequenced material: PBMCs, taken 5 days after the yellow fever booster vaccination. Written as DNA, the CDR3 is TGTGCCACCAGTGCTAGTGGGACTAGCTCCTACGAGCAGTACTTC. Protein: CATSASGTSSYEQYF.